This TCR beta chain was profiled in a study of OX40 agonist ivuxolimab in advanced cancers. Study context: Patient treatment consisted of intravenous ivuxolimab administration every 2 weeks at 0.01 to 10 mg/kg. Partial responses were achieved by three patients, of whom one had hepatocellular carcinoma and two had cutaneous melanoma. The mean age was about 61 years, ranging from roughly 23 to 80, with 65% to 85% of participants male. The study, taken as a whole, reports: Relative to CD4+ cells, CD8+ T cells on average had more expanded clones.

Per germline, CDR1 SSHAT and CDR2 FNYEAQ (reference sequence). The CDR3 contains 14 residues. The table came from immunoSEQ multiplex PCR; TCRdb's copy has only in-frame clones and leaves some out. The repertoire consists of roughly 68,000 clones, with around 84% occurring once and the leading ten covering 1.5% to 2%. As concerns this clone: Its cognate antigen is unknown. The junction departs from the called germline gene at one end, perhaps through a read error.

This sample comprised CD4+ or CD8+ T cells sorted from blood, obtained in a trial of the OX40 agonist ivuxolimab. The sequence came from an adult with an advanced solid tumor such as melanoma, head and neck, liver or kidney cancer. This rearrangement joins TRBV7-7 to TRBJ2-2, with D possibly TRBD2 on 5 matching bases. CDR3 coding DNA: TGTGCTAGCAGTCTGAGCGGGAACACCGGGGAGCTGTTTTTT. It is translated as CASSLSGNTGELFF.